The rows below give T cell receptor beta chains drawn from one sample of a study of T cell clonotyping in hematopoietic cell transplantation. Generated by immunoSEQ multiplex PCR, the TCRdb table keeps only in-frame clones and is missing some. Of 5,000 to 6,000 clones listed, just over 75% were seen once; the top ten hold around a fifth. The source was peripheral blood mononuclear cells, collected 100 days after allogeneic stem cell transplant. These receptors were collected from a male patient between 55 and 70 years old who had an allogeneic stem cell transplant, so T cells may come from the graft donor. Some clones in this sample may be carry-over from other donors' samples. CDR3s leave out the opening cysteine and the closing phenylalanine or tryptophan. Fields, in order: CDR3 protein, V gene.

ASRSRANEQF,TRBV28
ASKGNGYT,TRBV19
ASSIGDRSYEQY,TRBV19
ASSLGQNTDTQY,TRBV7-9
AWSAHMNTEAF,TRBV30
ATSRGQGAREQY,TRBV15
ASTRTVENTEAF,TRBV19
ASSHTGGTEAF,TRBV7-2
ASSPTDRDLPGYT,TRBV5-6
ASRPGSPTGNTIY,TRBV19
AWSAGTGNTEAF,TRBV30
ASSSRQGPTDTQY,TRBV28
ASSSTGLISGNTIY,TRBV19
ASSQFDGLGTDTQY,TRBV4-3
ASSIFRRRGRNTEAF,TRBV25-1
ASAGLVVETQY,TRBV7-9
SARIQDTQY,TRBV20-1
ASSLVGQGPEAF,TRBV7-2
ASSATGNQETQY,TRBV28
ASSSSLGGMAYEQY,TRBV28
ASSLGVGGGNQPQH,TRBV7-9
ASRLAGNTGELF,TRBV19
ASSSGGLTEAF,TRBV7-3
ASSYAGAVYT,TRBV6-5
ASKLGAGEGGELF,TRBV7-2
ASSLFLASGVYNEQF,TRBV5-6
ASSPRGQTYNEQF,TRBV6-6
ASSSTSGRKFREQF,TRBV28
AWSLGGETQY,TRBV30
ASSYSGGSTDTQY,TRBV6-6
ASGEDRDDQPQH,TRBV2
AISGDLSSHIPSYEQY,TRBV10-3
ASSVAPGKNTEAF,TRBV9
ASSQGGEQF,TRBV6-5
ASSPISRRDNEQF,TRBV7-3
ASSKGLVGTVDTQY,TRBV6-1
ASRTGGIGELF,TRBV6-5
ASSLAGTGVNTEAF,TRBV5-6
ASSPEGLAGGPIQY,TRBV9
ASRDYYLPEQY,TRBV6-6
ASSLRGQGARDTQY,TRBV7-3
ASSLAGRLYGYT,TRBV5-1